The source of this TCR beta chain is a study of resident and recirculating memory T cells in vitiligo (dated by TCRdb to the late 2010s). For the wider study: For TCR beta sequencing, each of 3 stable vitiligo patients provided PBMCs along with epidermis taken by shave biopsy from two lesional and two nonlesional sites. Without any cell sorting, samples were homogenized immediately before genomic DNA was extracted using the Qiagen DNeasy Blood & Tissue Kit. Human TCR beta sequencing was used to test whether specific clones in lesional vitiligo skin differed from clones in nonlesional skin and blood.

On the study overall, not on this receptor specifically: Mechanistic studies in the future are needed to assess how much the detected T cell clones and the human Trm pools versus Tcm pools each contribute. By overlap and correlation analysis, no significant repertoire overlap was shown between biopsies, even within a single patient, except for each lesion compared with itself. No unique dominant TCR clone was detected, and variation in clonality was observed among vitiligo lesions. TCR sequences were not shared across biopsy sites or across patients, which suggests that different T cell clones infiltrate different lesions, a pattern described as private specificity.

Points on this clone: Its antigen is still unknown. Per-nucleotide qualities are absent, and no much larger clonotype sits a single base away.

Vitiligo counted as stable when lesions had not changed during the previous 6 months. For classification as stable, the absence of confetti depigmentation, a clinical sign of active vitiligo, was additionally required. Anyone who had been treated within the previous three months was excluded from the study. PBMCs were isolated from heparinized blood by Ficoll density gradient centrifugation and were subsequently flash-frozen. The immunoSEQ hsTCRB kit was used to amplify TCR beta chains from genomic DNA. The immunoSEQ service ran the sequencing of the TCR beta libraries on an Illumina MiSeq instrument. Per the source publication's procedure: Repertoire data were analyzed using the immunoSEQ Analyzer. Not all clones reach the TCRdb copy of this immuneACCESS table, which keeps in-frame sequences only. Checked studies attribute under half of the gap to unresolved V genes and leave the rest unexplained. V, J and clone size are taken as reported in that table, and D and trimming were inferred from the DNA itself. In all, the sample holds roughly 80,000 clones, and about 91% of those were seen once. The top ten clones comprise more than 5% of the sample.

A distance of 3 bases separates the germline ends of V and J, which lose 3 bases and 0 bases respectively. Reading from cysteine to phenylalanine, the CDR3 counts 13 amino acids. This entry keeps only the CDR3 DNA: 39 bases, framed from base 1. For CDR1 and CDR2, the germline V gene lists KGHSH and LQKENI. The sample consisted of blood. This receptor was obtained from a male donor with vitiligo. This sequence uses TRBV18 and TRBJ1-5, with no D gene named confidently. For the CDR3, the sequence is CASSPLSNQPQHF. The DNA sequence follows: TGTGCCAGCTCACCCCTTAGCAATCAGCCCCAGCATTTT.